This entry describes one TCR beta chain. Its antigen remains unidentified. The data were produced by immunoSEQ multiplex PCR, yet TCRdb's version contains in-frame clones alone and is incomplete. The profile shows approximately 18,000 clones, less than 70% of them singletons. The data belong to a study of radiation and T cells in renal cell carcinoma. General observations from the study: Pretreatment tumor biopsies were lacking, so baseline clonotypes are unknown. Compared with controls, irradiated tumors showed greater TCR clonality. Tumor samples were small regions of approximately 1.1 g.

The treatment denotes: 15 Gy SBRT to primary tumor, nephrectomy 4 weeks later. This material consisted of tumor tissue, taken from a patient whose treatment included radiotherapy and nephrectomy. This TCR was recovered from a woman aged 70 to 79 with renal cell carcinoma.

CDR3 loop: CASSERTENQPQHF. CDR3 DNA: TGTGCCAGCAGTGAAAGGACGGAGAATCAGCCCCAGCATTTT. The chain is built from TRBV6-1 and TRBJ1-5; no clear D. CDR1 is MNHNS, CDR2 SASEGT, per germline. V was cut by 2 bases and J by 4 bases, with 9 bases left in between. The CDR3 has 14 amino acids.